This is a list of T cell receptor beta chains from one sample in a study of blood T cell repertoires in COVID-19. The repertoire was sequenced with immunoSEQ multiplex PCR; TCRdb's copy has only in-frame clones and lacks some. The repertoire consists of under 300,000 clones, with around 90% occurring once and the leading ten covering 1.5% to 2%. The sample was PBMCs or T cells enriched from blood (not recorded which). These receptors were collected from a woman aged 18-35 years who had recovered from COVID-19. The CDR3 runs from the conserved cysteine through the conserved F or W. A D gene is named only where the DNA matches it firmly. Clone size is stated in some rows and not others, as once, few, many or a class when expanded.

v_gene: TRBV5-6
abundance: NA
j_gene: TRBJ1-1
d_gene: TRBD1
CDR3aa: CASSLRTGSLNTEAFF
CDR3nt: TGTGCCAGCAGCTTGCGGACAGGGAGCCTGAACACTGAAGCTTTCTTT

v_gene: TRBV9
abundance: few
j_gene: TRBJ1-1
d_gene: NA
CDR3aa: CASSVVPLGNRVNTEAFF
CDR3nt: TGTGCCAGCAGCGTAGTTCCGTTGGGGAACAGGGTGAACACTGAAGCTTTCTTT

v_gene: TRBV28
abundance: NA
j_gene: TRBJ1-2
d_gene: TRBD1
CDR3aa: CASTRQGKDGYTF
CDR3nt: TGTGCCAGCACCCGACAGGGAAAGGATGGCTACACCTTC

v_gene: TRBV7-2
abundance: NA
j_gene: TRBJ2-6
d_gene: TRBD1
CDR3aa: CASSLVGTGNSGANVLTF
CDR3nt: TGTGCCAGCAGCTTAGTTGGGACAGGGAACTCTGGGGCCAACGTCCTGACTTTC

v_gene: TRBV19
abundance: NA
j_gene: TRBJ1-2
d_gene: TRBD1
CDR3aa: CASSIEPGTGPYGYTF
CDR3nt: TGTGCCAGTAGTATAGAACCAGGGACAGGGCCCTATGGCTACACCTTC

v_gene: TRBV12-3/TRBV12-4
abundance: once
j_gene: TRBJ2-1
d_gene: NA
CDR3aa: CASTATDEQFF
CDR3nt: TGTGCCAGCACCGCAACTGATGAGCAGTTCTTC

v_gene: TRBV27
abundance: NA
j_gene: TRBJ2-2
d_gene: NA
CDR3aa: CASNPLRGGGELFF
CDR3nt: TGTGCCAGCAATCCGTTGCGGGGCGGCGGGGAGCTGTTTTTT

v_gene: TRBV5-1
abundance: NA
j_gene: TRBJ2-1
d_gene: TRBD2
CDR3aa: CASRRLAGGLEQFF
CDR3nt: TGCGCCAGCAGGAGACTAGCGGGGGGGCTTGAGCAGTTCTTC

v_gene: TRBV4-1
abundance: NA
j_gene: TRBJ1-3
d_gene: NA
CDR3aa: CASSQVSGGGNTIYF
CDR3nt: TGCGCCAGCAGCCAAGTCTCAGGAGGGGGAAACACCATATATTTT

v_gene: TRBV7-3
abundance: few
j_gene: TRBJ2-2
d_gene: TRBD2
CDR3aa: CASSQPGLARTGELFF
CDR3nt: TGTGCCAGCAGTCAACCAGGACTAGCCCGCACCGGGGAGCTGTTTTTT

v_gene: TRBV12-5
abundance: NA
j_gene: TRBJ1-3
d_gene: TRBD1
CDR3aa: CASGSTTGGLGVSGNTIYF
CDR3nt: TGTGCTAGTGGTTCTACCACAGGGGGCCTTGGCGTCTCTGGAAACACCATATATTTT

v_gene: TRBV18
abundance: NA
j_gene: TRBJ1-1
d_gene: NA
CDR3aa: CASSLDEGTEAFF
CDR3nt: TGTGCCAGCTCACTGGACGAGGGCACTGAAGCTTTCTTT

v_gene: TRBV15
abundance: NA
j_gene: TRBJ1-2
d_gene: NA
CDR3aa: CATSRDRDGFYGYTF
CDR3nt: TGTGCCACCAGCAGAGATCGTGACGGGTTCTATGGCTACACCTTC

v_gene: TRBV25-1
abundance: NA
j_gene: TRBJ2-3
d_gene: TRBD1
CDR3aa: CASSDLRGPDTQYF
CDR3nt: TGTGCCAGCAGTGACCTAAGGGGGCCAGATACGCAGTATTTT

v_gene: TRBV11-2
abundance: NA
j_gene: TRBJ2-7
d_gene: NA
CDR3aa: CASTHPGVEQYF
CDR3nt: TGTGCCAGCACCCATCCGGGAGTCGAGCAGTACTTC

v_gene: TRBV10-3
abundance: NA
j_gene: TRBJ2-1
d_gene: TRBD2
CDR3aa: CAISESLTGLAGDNEQFF
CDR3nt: TGTGCCATCAGTGAGTCCTTAACCGGACTAGCGGGTGACAATGAGCAGTTCTTC

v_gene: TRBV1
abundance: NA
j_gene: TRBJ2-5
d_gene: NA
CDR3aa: CTSSQDPGQGGETQYF
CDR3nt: TGCACCAGCAGCCAAGACCCGGGACAGGGGGGAGAGACCCAGTACTTC

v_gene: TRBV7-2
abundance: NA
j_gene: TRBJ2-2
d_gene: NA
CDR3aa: CASSLAGAPNTGELFF
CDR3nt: TGTGCCAGCAGCTTGGCGGGGGCCCCGAACACCGGGGAGCTGTTTTTT

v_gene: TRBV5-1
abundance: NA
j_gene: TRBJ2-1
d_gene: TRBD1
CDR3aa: CASTKDRAVHNEQFF
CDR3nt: TGCGCCAGCACCAAGGACAGGGCTGTCCACAATGAGCAGTTCTTC

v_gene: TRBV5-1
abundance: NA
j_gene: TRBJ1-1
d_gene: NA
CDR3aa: CASSLSGVFEYTEAFF
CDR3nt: TGCGCCAGCAGCTTGTCTGGAGTTTTTGAGTACACTGAAGCTTTCTTT

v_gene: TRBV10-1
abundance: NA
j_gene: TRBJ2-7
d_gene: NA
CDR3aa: CASSEIEGGECYEQYF
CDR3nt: TGCGCCAGCAGTGAGATTGAGGGGGGGGAGTGCTACGAGCAGTACTTC

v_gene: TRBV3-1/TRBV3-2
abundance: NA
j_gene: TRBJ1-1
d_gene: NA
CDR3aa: CASTPQGQNTEAFF
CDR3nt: TGTGCCAGCACCCCTCAGGGACAGAACACTGAAGCTTTCTTT

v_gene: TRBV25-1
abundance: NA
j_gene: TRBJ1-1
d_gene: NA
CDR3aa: CASSETGGVTEAFF
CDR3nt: TGTGCCAGCAGTGAAACAGGAGGGGTCACTGAAGCTTTCTTT

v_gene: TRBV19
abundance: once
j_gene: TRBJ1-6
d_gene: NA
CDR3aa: CASSTAYVRNSPLHF
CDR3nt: TGTGCCAGTAGTACGGCCTACGTGAGGAATTCACCCCTCCACTTT

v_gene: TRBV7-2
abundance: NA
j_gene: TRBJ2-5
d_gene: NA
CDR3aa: CASSLVSAVQETQYF
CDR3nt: TGTGCCAGCAGCTTAGTCTCGGCGGTCCAAGAGACCCAGTACTTC

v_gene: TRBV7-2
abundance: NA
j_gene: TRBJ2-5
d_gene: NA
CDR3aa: CASSLGGVTSETQYF
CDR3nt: TGTGCCAGCAGCTTAGGCGGGGTTACCAGCGAGACCCAGTACTTC

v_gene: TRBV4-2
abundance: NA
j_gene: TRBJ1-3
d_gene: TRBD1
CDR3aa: CASSRDRGAGNTIYF
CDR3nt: TGTGCCAGCAGCCGAGACAGGGGAGCTGGAAACACCATATATTTT

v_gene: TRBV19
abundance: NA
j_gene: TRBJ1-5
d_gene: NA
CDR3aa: CASSIAGQPQHF
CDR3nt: TGTGCCAGTAGTATAGCCGGTCAGCCCCAGCATTTT

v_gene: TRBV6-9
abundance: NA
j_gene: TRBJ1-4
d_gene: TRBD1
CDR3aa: CASSYRFPGQEHEKLFF
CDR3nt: TGTGCCAGCAGTTATCGATTTCCGGGACAGGAACATGAAAAACTGTTTTTT

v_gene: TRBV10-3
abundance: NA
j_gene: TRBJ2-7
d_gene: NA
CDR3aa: CAISGGVSGAEQYF
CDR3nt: TGTGCCATCAGTGGGGGGGTGTCGGGTGCCGAGCAGTACTTC

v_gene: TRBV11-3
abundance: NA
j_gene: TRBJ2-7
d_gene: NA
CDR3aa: CASSQTRTGEQYF
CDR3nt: TGTGCCAGCAGCCAAACAAGAACGGGGGAGCAGTACTTC

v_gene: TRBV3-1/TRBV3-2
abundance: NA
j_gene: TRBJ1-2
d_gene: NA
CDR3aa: CASTHGGGYTF
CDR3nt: TGTGCCAGCACCCACGGGGGTGGCTACACCTTC

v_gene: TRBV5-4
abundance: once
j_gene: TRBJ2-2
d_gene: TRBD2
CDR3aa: CASRRGLAGGDGELFF
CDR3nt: TGTGCCAGCAGAAGGGGACTAGCGGGGGGAGACGGGGAGCTGTTTTTT

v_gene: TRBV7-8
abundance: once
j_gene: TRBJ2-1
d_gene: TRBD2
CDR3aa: CASSKLGSGGYNEQFF
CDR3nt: TGTGCCAGCAGCAAACTGGGGAGCGGGGGCTACAATGAGCAGTTCTTC

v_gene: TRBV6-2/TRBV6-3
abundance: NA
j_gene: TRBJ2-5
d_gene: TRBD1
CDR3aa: CASSQTYRGIQETQYF
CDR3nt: TGTGCCAGCAGCCAGACTTACAGGGGGATCCAAGAGACCCAGTACTTC

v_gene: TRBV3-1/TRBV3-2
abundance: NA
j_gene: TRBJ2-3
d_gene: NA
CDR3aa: CASSKGQTLLTDTQYF
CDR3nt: TGTGCCAGCAGCAAAGGACAGACTTTACTCACAGATACGCAGTATTTT

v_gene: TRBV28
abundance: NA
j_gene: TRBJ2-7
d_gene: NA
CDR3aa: CASSRSGWDEQYF
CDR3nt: TGTGCCAGCAGTCGCAGCGGTTGGGACGAGCAGTACTTC

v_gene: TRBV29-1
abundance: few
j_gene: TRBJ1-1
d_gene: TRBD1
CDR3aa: CSVGTDRVWNTEAFF
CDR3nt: TGCAGCGTTGGAACCGACAGGGTTTGGAACACTGAAGCTTTCTTT

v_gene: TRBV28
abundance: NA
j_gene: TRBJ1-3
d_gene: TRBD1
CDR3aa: CASSHRTGIFTIYF
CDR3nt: TGTGCCAGCAGTCATAGGACAGGGATCTTCACCATATATTTT

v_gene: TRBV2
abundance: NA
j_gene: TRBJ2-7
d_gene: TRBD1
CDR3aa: CASSPSPTTNDRVYEQYF
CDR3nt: TGTGCCAGCAGCCCCTCCCCTACCACAAACGACAGGGTCTACGAGCAGTACTTC

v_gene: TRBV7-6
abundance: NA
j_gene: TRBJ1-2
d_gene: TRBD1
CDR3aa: CASSPGQGGYGYTF
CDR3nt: TGTGCCAGCAGCCCCGGACAGGGTGGGTATGGCTACACCTTC